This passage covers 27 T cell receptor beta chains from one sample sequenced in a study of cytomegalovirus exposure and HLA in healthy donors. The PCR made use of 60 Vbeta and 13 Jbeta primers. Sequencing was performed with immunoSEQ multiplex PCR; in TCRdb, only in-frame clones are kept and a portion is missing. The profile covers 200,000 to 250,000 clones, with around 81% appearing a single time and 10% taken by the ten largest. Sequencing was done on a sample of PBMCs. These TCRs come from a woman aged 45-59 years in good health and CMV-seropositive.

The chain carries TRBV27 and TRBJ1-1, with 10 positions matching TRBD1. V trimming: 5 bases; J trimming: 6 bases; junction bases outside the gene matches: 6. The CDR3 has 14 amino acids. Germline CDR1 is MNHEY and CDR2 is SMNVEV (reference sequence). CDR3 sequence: CASSARQGAPEAFF. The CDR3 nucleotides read TGTGCCAGCAGTGCCCGACAGGGGGCCCCTGAAGCTTTCTTT.

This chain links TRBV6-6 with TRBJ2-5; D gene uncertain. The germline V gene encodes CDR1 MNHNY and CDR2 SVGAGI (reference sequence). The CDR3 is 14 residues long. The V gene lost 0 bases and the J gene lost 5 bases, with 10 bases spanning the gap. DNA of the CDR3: TGTGCCAGCAGTTACTCGACCGGGTTGGAGACCCAGTACTTC. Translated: CASSYSTGLETQYF.

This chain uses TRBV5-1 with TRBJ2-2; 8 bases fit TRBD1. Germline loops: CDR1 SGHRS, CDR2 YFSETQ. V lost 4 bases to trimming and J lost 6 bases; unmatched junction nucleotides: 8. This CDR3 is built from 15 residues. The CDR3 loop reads CASSARTGLPGELFF. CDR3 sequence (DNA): TGCGCCAGCAGCGCTCGGACAGGGTTACCCGGGGAGCTGTTTTTT.

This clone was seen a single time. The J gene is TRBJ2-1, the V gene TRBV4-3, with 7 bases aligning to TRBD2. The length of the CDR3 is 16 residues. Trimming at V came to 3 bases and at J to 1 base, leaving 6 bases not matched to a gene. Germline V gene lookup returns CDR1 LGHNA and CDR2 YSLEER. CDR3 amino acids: CASSHDSGESYNEQFF. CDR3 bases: TGCGCCAGCAGCCATGACAGCGGGGAGTCCTACAATGAGCAGTTCTTC.

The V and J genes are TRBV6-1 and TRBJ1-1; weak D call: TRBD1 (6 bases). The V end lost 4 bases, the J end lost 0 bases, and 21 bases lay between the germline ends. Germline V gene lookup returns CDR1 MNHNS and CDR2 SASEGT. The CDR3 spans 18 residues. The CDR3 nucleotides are TGTGCCAGCAGTGTCTTTGTTACTAAGAGGGGGATGAACACTGAAGCTTTCTTT. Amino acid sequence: CASSVFVTKRGMNTEAFF.

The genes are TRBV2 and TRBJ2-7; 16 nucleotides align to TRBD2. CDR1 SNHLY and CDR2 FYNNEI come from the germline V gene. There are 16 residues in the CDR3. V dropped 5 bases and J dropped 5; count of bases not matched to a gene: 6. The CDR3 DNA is TGTGCCAGCAGTTCCGGGACTAGCGGGGGGGCAGACGAGCAGTACTTC. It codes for CASSSGTSGGADEQYF.

CDR3 coding DNA: TGTGCCAGCAGGGGGGGACAGAACTATGGCTACACCTTC. This encodes CASRGGQNYGYTF. This chain uses TRBV5-4 with TRBJ1-2; TRBD1 agrees at 7 bases. This CDR3 region has 13 residues. Trimming cost V 5 bases and J 2 bases; bases outside gene matches: 3. CDR1 and CDR2 (germline): SGHNT, YYREEE (reference sequence).

The CDR3 loop reads CASSGDRGRKKKPQHF. The CDR3 bases are TGTGCCAGCAGTGGAGACAGGGGCCGAAAAAAAAAGCCCCAGCATTTT. The chain uses TRBV2 and TRBJ1-5; TRBD1 agrees at 8 bases. Trimming removed 4 bases from V and 8 bases from J; junction bases left unmatched: 13. The germline V gene has CDR1 SNHLY and CDR2 FYNNEI. CDR3 length equals 16 residues. The entire variable domain, with the rest obtained from reference TRBV2 and TRBJ1-5, is as follows: EPEVTQTPSHQVTQMGQEVILRCVPISNHLYFYWYRQILGQKVEFLVSFYNNEISEKSEIFDDQFSVERPDGSNFTLKIRSTKLEDSAMYFCASSGDRGRKKKPQHFGDGTRLSIL.

CDR3 protein: CASRSGLGPYEQYF. The CDR3 DNA is TGTGCCAGCAGATCGGGACTCGGTCCCTACGAGCAGTACTTC. The chain has TRBV6-1 and TRBJ2-7; a possible D gene is TRBD2 (6 bases). The V end was cut by 6 bases, the J end by 2 bases, with 14 bases between. The CDR3 is 14 residues long. Per the germline V gene, CDR1 is MNHNS and CDR2 is SASEGT.

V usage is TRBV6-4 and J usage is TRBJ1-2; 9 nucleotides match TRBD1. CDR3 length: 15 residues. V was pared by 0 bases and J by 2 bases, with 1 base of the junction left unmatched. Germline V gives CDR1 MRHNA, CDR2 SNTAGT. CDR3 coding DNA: TGTGCCAGCAGTGACTCCGACAGGGGGAACTATGGCTACACCTTC. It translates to CASSDSDRGNYGYTF.

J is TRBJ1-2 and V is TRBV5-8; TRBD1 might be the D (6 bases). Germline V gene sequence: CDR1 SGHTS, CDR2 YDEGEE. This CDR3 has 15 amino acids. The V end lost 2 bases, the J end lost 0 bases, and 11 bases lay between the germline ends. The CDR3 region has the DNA TGTGCCAGCAGCTTATCAGGGGCCGCTAACTATGGCTACACCTTC. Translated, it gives CASSLSGAANYGYTF. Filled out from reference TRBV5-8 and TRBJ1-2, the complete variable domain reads EAGVTQSPTHLIKTRGQQATLRCSPISGHTSVYWYQQALGLGLQFLLWYDEGEERNRGNFPPRFSGRQFPNYSSELNVNALELEDSALYLCASSLSGAANYGYTFGSGTRLTVV.

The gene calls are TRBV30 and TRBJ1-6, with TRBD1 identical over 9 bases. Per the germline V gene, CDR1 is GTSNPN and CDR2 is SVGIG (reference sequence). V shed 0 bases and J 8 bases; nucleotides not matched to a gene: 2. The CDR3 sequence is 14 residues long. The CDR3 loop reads CAWSVGDRDSPLHF. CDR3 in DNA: TGTGCCTGGAGTGTGGGGGACAGGGATTCACCCCTCCACTTT.

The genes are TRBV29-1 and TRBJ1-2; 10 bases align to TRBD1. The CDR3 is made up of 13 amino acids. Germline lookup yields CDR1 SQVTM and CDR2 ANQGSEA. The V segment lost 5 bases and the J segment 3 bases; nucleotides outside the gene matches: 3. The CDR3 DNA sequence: TGCAGCGTTACGACAGGGGGCGACTATGGCTACACCTTC. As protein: CSVTTGGDYGYTF.

The CDR3 sequence: CASSRLAGGTDTQYF. In DNA, the CDR3 is TGTGCCAGCAGCCGACTAGCGGGGGGCACAGATACGCAGTATTTT. The V call is TRBV5-6, the J call TRBJ2-3; 12 bases are a match to TRBD2. With V trimmed by 4 bases and J by 1 base, 1 base remained unmatched. The germline V gene has CDR1 SGHDT and CDR2 YYEEEE. This CDR3 has 15 amino acids.

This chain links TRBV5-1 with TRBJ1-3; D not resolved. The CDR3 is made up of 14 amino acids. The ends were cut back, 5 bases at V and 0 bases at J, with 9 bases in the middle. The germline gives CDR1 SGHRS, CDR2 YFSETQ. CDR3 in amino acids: CASRGGISGNTIYF. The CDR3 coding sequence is TGCGCCAGCAGGGGAGGGATCTCTGGAAACACCATATATTTT. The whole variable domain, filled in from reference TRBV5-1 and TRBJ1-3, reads KAGVTQTPRYLIKTRGQQVTLSCSPISGHRSVSWYQQTPGQGLQFLFEYFSETQRNKGNFPGRFSGRQFSNSRSEMNVSTLELGDSALYLCASRGGISGNTIYFGEGSWLTVV.

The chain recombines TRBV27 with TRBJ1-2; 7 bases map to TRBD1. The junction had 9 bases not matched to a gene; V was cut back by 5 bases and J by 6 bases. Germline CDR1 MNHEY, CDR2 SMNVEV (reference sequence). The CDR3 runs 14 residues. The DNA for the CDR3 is TGTGCCAGCAGTGGGGTGGAGGGGGCCCATGGCTACACCTTC. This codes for CASSGVEGAHGYTF.

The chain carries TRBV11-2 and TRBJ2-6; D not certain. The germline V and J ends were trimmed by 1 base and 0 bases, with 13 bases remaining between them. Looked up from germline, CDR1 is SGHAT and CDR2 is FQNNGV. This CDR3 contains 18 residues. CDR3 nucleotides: TGTGCCAGCAGCTTAGGCAAAACAGAAGACTCTGGGGCCAACGTCCTGACTTTC. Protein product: CASSLGKTEDSGANVLTF.

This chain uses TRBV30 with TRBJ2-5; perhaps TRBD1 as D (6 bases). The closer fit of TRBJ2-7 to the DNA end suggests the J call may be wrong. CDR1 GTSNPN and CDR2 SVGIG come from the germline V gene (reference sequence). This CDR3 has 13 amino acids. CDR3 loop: CAWSRTVPYEQYF. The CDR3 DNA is TGTGCCTGGAGTCGGACAGTACCCTACGAGCAGTACTTC.

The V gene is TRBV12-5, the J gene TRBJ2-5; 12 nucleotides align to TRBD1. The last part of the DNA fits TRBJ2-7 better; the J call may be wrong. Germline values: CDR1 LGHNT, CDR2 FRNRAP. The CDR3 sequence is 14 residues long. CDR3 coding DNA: TGTGCTAGTGGCCCGGGACAGGGGGCCAACGAGCAGTACTTC. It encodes CASGPGQGANEQYF.

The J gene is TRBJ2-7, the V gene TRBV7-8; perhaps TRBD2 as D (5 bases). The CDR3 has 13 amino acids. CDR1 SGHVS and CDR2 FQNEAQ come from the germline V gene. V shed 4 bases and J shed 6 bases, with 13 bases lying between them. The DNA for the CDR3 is TGTGCCAGCAGCTCCTCGGAGGCGACCGAGCAGTACTTC. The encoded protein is CASSSSEATEQYF.

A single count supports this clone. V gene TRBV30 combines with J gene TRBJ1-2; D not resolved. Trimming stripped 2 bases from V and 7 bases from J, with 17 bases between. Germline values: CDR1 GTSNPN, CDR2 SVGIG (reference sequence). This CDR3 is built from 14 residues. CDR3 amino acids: CAWSWTPFGVGYTF. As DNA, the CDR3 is TGTGCCTGGAGTTGGACTCCCTTTGGGGTTGGCTACACCTTC.

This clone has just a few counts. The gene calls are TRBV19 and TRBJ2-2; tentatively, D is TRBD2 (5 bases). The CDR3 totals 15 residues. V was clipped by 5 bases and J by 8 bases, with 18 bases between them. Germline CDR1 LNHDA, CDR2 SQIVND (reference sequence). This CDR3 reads CASSLLDSQKGELFF. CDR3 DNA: TGTGCCAGTAGTCTGCTGGACTCCCAAAAGGGGGAGCTGTTTTTT.

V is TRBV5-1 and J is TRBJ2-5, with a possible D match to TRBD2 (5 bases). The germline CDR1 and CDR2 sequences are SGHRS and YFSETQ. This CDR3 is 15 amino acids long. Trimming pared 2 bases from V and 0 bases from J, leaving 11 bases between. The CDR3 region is CASSFVGMYQETQYF. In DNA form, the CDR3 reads TGCGCCAGCAGCTTCGTCGGGATGTACCAAGAGACCCAGTACTTC.

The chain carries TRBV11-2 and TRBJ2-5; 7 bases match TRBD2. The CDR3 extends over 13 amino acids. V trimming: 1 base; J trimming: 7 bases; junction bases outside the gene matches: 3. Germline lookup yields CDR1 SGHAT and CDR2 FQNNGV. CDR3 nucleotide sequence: TGTGCCAGCAGCTTAGGAATAGCGGGGACCCAGTACTTC. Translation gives CASSLGIAGTQYF.

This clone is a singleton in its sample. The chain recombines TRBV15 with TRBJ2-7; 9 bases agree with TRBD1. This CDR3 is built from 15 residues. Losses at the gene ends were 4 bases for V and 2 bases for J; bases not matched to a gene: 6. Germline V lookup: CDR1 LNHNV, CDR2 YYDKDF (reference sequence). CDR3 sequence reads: CATSTPGQGPYEQYF. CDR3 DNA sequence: TGTGCCACCAGCACTCCGGGACAGGGCCCCTACGAGCAGTACTTC.

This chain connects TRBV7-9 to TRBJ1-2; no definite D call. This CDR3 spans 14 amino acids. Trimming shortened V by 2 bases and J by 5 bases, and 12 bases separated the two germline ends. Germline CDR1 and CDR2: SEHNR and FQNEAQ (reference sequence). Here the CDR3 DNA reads TGTGCCAGCAGCTTAAAGGGAGAGGTGTATGGCTACACCTTC. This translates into CASSLKGEVYGYTF. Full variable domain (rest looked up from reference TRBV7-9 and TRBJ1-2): DTGVSQNPRHKITKRGQNVTFRCDPISEHNRLYWYRQTLGQGPEFLTYFQNEAQLEKSRLLSDRFSAERPKGSFSTLEIQRTEQGDSAMYLCASSLKGEVYGYTFGSGTRLTVV.

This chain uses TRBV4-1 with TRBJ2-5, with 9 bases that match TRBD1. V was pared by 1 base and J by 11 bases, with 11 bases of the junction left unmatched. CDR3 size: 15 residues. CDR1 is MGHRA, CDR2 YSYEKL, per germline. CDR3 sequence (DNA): TGCGCCAGCAGCCAAGCCTTACAGGGGGCTCTAGCGCAGTACTTC. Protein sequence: CASSQALQGALAQYF.